This TCR beta chain is from a study of shared clonotypes between healthy human individuals. Study in general: The cohort had two women and a few men, ages 18 to 49.

Regarding the study as a whole: Clonotype sharing across a few donors was observed for about 5.2% of naive CD4 clonotypes. In having few donors, the study represented limited genetic and exposure-history diversity.

Naive CD45RA+ and memory CD45RA-negative subsets were split from CD4+ cells. The CDR3 spans 15 residues. Germline CDR1 reads SNHLY; CDR2 reads FYNNEI. V lost 5 bases to trimming and J lost 7 bases; unmatched junction nucleotides: 10. On this clone itself: Its antigen is not known.

The data were produced by immunoSEQ multiplex PCR, yet TCRdb's version contains in-frame clones alone and is incomplete. The sample gives about 1 million clones, approximately 68% of which show up once; approximately 1.5% is in the top ten. The TCR was taken from a man younger than 35 in good health. This chain links TRBV2 with TRBJ2-2; 7 nucleotides line up with TRBD2. Sequenced: memory CD4+ T cells sorted from blood. Subset indicated: CD45RA-negative fraction. CDR3 sequence (DNA): TGTGCCAGCAGTCCAAGCGGGACCACAGGCGGGGAGCTGTTTTTT. Translation gives CASSPSGTTGGELFF.